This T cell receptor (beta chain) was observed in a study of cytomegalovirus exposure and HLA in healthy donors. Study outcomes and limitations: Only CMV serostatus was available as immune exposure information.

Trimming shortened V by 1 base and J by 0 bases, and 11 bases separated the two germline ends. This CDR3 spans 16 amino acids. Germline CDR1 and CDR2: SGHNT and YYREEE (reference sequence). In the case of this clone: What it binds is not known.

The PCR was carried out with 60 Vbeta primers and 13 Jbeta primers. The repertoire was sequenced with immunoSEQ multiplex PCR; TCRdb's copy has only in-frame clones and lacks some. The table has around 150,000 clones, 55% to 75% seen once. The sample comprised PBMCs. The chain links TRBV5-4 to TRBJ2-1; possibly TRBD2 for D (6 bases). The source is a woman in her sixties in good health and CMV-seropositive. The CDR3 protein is CASSLYAGSSYNEQFF. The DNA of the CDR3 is TGTGCCAGCAGCTTGTACGCGGGAAGCTCCTACAATGAGCAGTTCTTC.